One T cell receptor (beta chain) is described in this entry. The source of the sample is a study of shared clonotypes between healthy human individuals. The CDR3 has 17 residues. Trimming shortened V by 2 bases and J by 14 bases, and 26 bases separated the two germline ends. Germline V gene lookup returns CDR1 SGHRS and CDR2 YFSETQ. Using immunoSEQ multiplex PCR, the repertoire was profiled, and TCRdb retains in-frame clones only, with some absent. The sample consists of some 2,000,000 clones, 90% to 96% of them appearing once. Input material: naive CD4+ T cells sorted from blood. Subset described: CD45RA+ positively selected. V is TRBV5-1 and J is TRBJ1-6; D is possibly TRBD1 (6 bases). This TCR was sampled from a man in his late teens or twenties in good health. The CDR3: CASSFDVYRVIFMSLHF. For the CDR3, the DNA is TGCGCCAGCAGCTTCGACGTGTACAGGGTAATATTTATGTCCCTCCACTTT.